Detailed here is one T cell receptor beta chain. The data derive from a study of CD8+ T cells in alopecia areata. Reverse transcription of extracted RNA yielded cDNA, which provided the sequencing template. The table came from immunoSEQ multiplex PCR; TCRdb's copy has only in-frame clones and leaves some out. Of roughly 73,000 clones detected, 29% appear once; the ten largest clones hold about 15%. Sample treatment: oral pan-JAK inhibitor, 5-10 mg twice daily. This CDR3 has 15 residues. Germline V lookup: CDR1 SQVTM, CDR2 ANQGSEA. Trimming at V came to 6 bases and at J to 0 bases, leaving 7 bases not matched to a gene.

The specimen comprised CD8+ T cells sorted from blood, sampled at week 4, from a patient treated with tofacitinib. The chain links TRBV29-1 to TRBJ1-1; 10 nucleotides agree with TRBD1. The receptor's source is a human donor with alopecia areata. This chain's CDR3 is CSVSRDRGMNTEAFF. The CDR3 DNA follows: TGCAGCGTAAGTAGGGACAGGGGAATGAACACTGAAGCTTTCTTT.